This T cell receptor (beta chain) was sequenced for a study of blood T cell repertoires in COVID-19. Study-level background: Donors in the United States, Italy and Spain gave samples during acute or convalescent COVID-19.

The V end lost 4 bases, the J end lost 8 bases, and 8 bases lay between the germline ends. The germline V gene has CDR1 LGHDT and CDR2 YNNKEL (reference sequence). The length of the CDR3 is 11 residues. The age range of participants was about 18 to 100 years, with residence in fewer than 25 US areas. Cohort placement rested on clinical history that participants reported themselves. Donors in Cohort 3 counted as recovered after two negative PCRs, clearance, or symptom resolution. Generated by immunoSEQ multiplex PCR, the TCRdb table keeps only in-frame clones and is missing some. The sample holds more than 250,000 clones, about nine tenths seen once.

The chain carries TRBV3-1 (or the pseudogene TRBV3-2) and TRBJ1-2, with D unresolved. The sequencing sample was made of PBMCs or T cells enriched from blood (not recorded which). This clonotype was sampled from a woman under 30 who had recovered from COVID-19. The CDR3 DNA reads as TGTGCCAGCAGCCGGACGGGGGGCTACACCTTC. Translated: CASSRTGGYTF.